This T cell receptor beta chain is drawn from a study of T-cell memory formation after mild COVID-19. Study-level points and caveats: A subset of responding clones appeared in pre-infection memory, suggesting cross-reactive memory joined. Later expanders leaned toward CD4+, whereas clones contracting from day 15 to 85 were balanced CD4/CD8.

TCRdb reprocessed the 5' RACE reads via MiXCR and lists one record per CDR3 protein. The sample includes 250,000 to 300,000 distinct CDR3 sequences, about a sixth seen only once; the top ten take roughly 23%. In regard to this clonotype: Its antigen is undetermined.

The CDR3 extends over 15 amino acids. V was clipped by 3 bases and J by 2 bases, with 14 bases between them. The germline V gene encodes CDR1 KGHSH and CDR2 LQKENI. The genes are TRBV18 and TRBJ2-7; a weak D match, TRBD2 (6 bases). This clonotype was obtained from a man younger than 30 who had mild COVID-19 (a few samples of this study predate the infection). Cell type and time point are not known. Material for sequencing was PBMCs or a T cell subset sorted from them (not recorded which). This CDR3 is CASSPAQRGTYEQYF. The DNA of the CDR3 is TGTGCCAGCTCACCGGCCCAACGGGGGACCTACGAGCAGTACTTC.